The table lists the clone carrying this T cell receptor beta chain with many counts. Its antigen is currently unknown. TCR beta libraries were built with iRepertoire HTBI primers and Arm-PCR of CDR3 regions. TCRdb re-analysed the multiplex PCR reads in MiXCR, keeping a single row per CDR3 protein. The sample holds approximately 350,000 distinct CDR3 sequences, over 15% seen once. The CDR3 runs to 16 residues. V was clipped by 1 base and J by 0 bases, with 10 bases between them. CDR1 SGHKS and CDR2 YYEKEE come from the germline V gene (reference sequence). The time point was: newly diagnosed GD, antithyroid drugs for less than 3 months. TCR sequences were obtained from RNA taken from PBMCs. This sample was included in a study of regulatory T cells in long-lasting Graves disease. Study observations and caveats: Those with persistent Graves' had less TCR diversity than newly diagnosed patients. Whereas 966 public clonotypes were shared by new patients, persistent patients shared more, at over 2,500.

The sample was also reused in another study, on T cells in Graves' hyperthyroidism and ophthalmopathy. Per that paper: Thyroid ultrasound and orbital computed tomography, with clinical symptoms and serum thyroxine and TRAb, informed diagnoses. The model predicted ophthalmopathy a median around seven months before onset.

This chain links TRBV5-5 with TRBJ1-4, with D unclear. Sequencing was performed on peripheral blood mononuclear cells (PBMCs), taken at new diagnosis, from a patient treated with antithyroid drugs. This receptor was obtained from a man aged 35 to 55 with Graves disease. CDR3 nucleotide sequence: TGTGCCAGCAGCTTGTTATGGACTGCAACTAATGAAAAACTGTTTTTT. Residues: CASSLLWTATNEKLFF.